Sequencing of this T cell receptor (beta chain) was carried out in a study of blood T cells in healthy people across ages. Whole-study findings and limits: The CMV status of each donor remained undetermined, and this could have confounded shifts in expanded clonotypes.

This CDR3 spans 15 amino acids. Per the germline V gene, CDR1 is LGHNA and CDR2 is YSLEER. V lost 0 bases to trimming and J lost 3 bases, with 9 bases between them. A J-beta primer mix and a sample-barcoded 5' primer were used in a second PCR of roughly 6 to 12 cycles. Every sample returned 2.5 million or more CDR3-containing paired-end reads. TCRdb redid the calling of the 5' RACE reads with MiXCR, one entry per CDR3 protein. The sample records 600,000 to 1,000,000 distinct CDR3 sequences, 55% to 70% being singletons. This clonotype was observed a few times. Its antigen is unknown. The TCR sequence derives from a man under 40 in good health. The rearrangement links TRBV4-3 to TRBJ2-1; a weak D match, TRBD2 (6 bases). Sequenced input: blood. This CDR3 is CASSQDRTNYNEQFF. Here the CDR3 DNA reads TGCGCCAGCAGCCAAGATAGGACTAACTACAATGAGCAGTTCTTC.